This entry lists 13 T cell receptor beta chains sequenced from one sample in a study of tumor and adjacent non-tumor tissue in lung cancer. The template was RNA from unsorted bulk tissue. Distant lung tissue was collected more than 3 cm away from the tumor edge. The library came from three nested PCR rounds adapted from ARM-PCR protocols. Each CDR3 protein is one row after TCRdb ran MiXCR on the multiplex PCR reads. The sample includes some 80,000 distinct CDR3 sequences, 76% of them seen just once. The sequenced sample was distant non-tumor lung tissue. The receptors were sampled from a woman between 50 and 59 years old with non-small cell lung cancer.

This clonotype was observed once. The junction departs from the called germline gene at one end, perhaps through a read error. This chain joins TRBV12-5 and TRBJ2-1, with D perhaps TRBD1 or TRBD2 (5 bases each). The CDR3 consists of 15 residues. CDR1 and CDR2 (germline): LGHNT, FRNRAP. Here the CDR3 DNA reads TGTGGTAGTGGCACTGGACGGGGCTCCTACAATGAGCAGCTCTTC. It specifies CGSGTGRGSYNEQLF.

This chain uses TRBV28 with TRBJ2-1; 7 bases fit TRBD2. The CDR3 length is 14 residues. Germline V gives CDR1 MDHEN, CDR2 SYDVKM. J gave up 13 bases and V 9 bases, and 18 bases lay outside the gene matches. CDR3 DNA sequence: TGTGCCAGTCTTGAGACCGGGGGGTACAATGGACAGTTCTTC. This translates into CASLETGGYNGQFF.

Concerning this clonotype: A much larger clone differs from this one at a single base, so this may be a read error. The J gene is TRBJ1-1, the V gene TRBV10-3; perhaps TRBD1 as D (6 bases). This CDR3 is 14 amino acids long. The V gene's germline CDR1 is ENHRY and CDR2 SYGVKD. CDR3 sequence: CAISGNGGGTEVFF. The CDR3 region has the DNA TGTGCCATCAGTGGGAACGGGGGGGGCACTGAAGTTTTCTTT.

This clonotype came up many times. The genes are TRBV28 and TRBJ2-3, with D possibly TRBD1 on 6 matching bases. The CDR3 covers 16 residues. V was pared by 6 bases and J by 2 bases, with 18 bases between. The germline gives CDR1 MDHEN, CDR2 SYDVKM. CDR3 loop: CASRPPGQHNTDTQYF. CDR3 nucleotides: TGTGCCAGCAGGCCACCCGGACAGCACAACACAGATACGCAGTATTTT. The complete variable domain, with remaining parts taken from reference TRBV28 and TRBJ2-3, reads DVKVTQSSRYLVKRTGEKVFLECVQDMDHENMFWYRQDPGLGLRLIYFSYDVKMKEKGDIPEGYSVSREKKERFSLILESASTNQTSMYLCASRPPGQHNTDTQYFGPGTRLTVL.

Notes on this clonotype: The conserved phenylalanine or tryptophan is not found at the CDR3 terminus, so this likely reflects a read error. The rearrangement links TRBV5-4 to TRBJ2-1, with D uncertain. Germline CDR1 reads SGHNT; CDR2 reads YYREEE (reference sequence). The CDR3 sequence is 12 residues long. The CDR3 here is CTSNLGNNEQFS. The CDR3 bases are TGTACCAGCAACTTGGGCAACAATGAGCAGTTCTCC.

Concerning this clonotype itself: A read error may produce the germline difference seen at one junction end. The chain has TRBV29-1 and TRBJ2-7; 8 positions agree with TRBD1. The CDR3 totals 14 residues. Germline lookup yields CDR1 SQVTM and CDR2 ANQGSEA. CDR3 residues: CSIEGRGPYYEQYF. CDR3 coding DNA: TGCAGCATTGAAGGCAGGGGGCCGTATTACGAGCAGTACTTC.

The chain couples TRBV29-1 to TRBJ1-3; D remains ambiguous. The CDR3 consists of 14 residues. V shed 6 bases and J shed 1 base, with 13 bases lying between them. Per the germline V gene, CDR1 is SQVTM and CDR2 is ANQGSEA. The CDR3 region has the DNA TGCAGCGTCTGCGTGGGGAGTTCTGGAAACACCATATATTTT. Amino acids: CSVCVGSSGNTIYF.

Concerning this clonotype itself: One end of the junction fails to match germline, which may point to a read error. The chain carries TRBV6-5 and TRBJ1-3; no firm D call. Germline CDR1 is MNHEY and CDR2 is SVGAGI. This CDR3 has 15 residues. CDR3 sequence (DNA): TGTGCCAGGAGTTACCGTTACGCCGGTGGAAACACCATATATTTT. Its translation is CARSYRYAGGNTIYF.

The rearrangement links TRBV12-3 or TRBV12-4 to TRBJ1-2; a weak D match, TRBD1 (6 bases). Deletions cut 6 bases from V and 4 bases from J, with 21 bases between. The CDR3 spans 16 residues. In nucleotides, the CDR3 is TGTGCCAGCAGCTCGGAGGACAAGGGGGAAAGCTATGGCTACACCTTC. Translation gives CASSSEDKGESYGYTF.

This clonotype appeared many times. J is TRBJ2-3 and V is TRBV7-9; 10 positions agree with TRBD2. Trimming at V came to 5 bases and at J to 5 bases, leaving 7 bases not matched to a gene. The CDR3 is 15 residues long. The V gene's germline CDR1 is SEHNR and CDR2 FQNEAQ (reference sequence). CDR3 amino acids: CASSPGLAGVDTQYF. The CDR3, as DNA: TGTGCCAGCAGCCCTGGGCTAGCGGGAGTAGATACGCAGTATTTT.

Of note for this clonotype: The junction shows a germline mismatch at one end, possibly a read error. CDR3 in amino acids: CAISSHQGYFGEKLFF. The CDR3 region has the DNA TGTGCCATCAGCTCACACCAGGGATACTTCGGTGAAAAACTGTTTTTT. The J gene is TRBJ1-4, the V gene TRBV5-5; a possible D gene is TRBD1 (5 bases). Germline lookup yields CDR1 SGHKS and CDR2 YYEKEE (reference sequence). The CDR3 has 16 residues. Filled out from reference TRBV5-5 and TRBJ1-4, the complete variable domain reads DAGVTQSPTHLIKTRGQQVTLRCSPISGHKSVSWYQQVLGQGPQFIFQYYEKEERGRGNFPDRFSARQFPNYSSELNVNALLLGDSALYLCAISSHQGYFGEKLFFGSGTQLSVL.

The J gene is TRBJ2-2, the V gene TRBV7-3, with D perhaps matching TRBD2 (5 bases). The CDR3 covers 16 residues. CDR1 is SGHTA, CDR2 FQGTGA, per germline. Trimming left V 1 base short and J 4 bases short, with 13 bases between. The CDR3 bases are TGTGCCAGCAGCTTAAGAACAGAGGGTATCACCGGGGAGCTGTTTTTT. Translation: CASSLRTEGITGELFF.

Worth noting for this clonotype: A much larger clonotype is one base distant, so this may be a read error. V is TRBV20-1 and J is TRBJ1-2; perhaps TRBD1 as D (6 bases). The CDR3 extends over 14 amino acids. The germline CDR1 and CDR2 sequences are DFQATT and SNEGSKA (reference sequence). V was shortened by 6 bases and J by 2 bases, with 16 bases between the two germline ends. The CDR3 loop reads CSATNGGFNYGYTF. Written as DNA, the CDR3 is TGCAGTGCAACAAACGGGGGCTTCAACTATGGCTACACCTTC.